The 25 T cell receptor beta chains below were found in one sample sequenced in a study of blood T cell repertoires in COVID-19. Profiled with immunoSEQ multiplex PCR; TCRdb holds only in-frame clones, not every one. The sample gives about 220,000 clones, 80% of which show up once; around 5.1% is in the top ten. Sequenced material: peripheral blood. Receptors were obtained from a human donor in a cohort sampled during active COVID-19.

The chain combines TRBV28 with TRBJ1-2; 12 positions agree with TRBD1. Germline CDR1 reads MDHEN; CDR2 reads SYDVKM. The junction had 16 bases not matched to a gene; V was cut back by 7 bases and J by 4 bases. CDR3 length: 18 amino acids. CDR3: CASTQWGTGGERGYGYTF. The CDR3 DNA follows: TGTGCCAGCACCCAATGGGGGACAGGGGGCGAGAGAGGCTATGGCTACACCTTC.

The genes are TRBV4-3 and TRBJ2-7; TRBD1 is a possible D gene (6 bases). This CDR3 spans 15 amino acids. Germline CDR1 reads LGHNA; CDR2 reads YSLEER. Trimming pared 4 bases from V and 2 bases from J, leaving 15 bases between. The CDR3 DNA follows: TGCGCCAGCAGCCCAGGGACACACCAAACCTACGAGCAGTACTTC. It encodes CASSPGTHQTYEQYF.

J is TRBJ2-5 and V is TRBV10-3; tentative D call: TRBD2 (6 bases). With 6 bases removed from V and 6 bases from J, the gap between germline ends came to 14 bases. Germline V gene lookup returns CDR1 ENHRY and CDR2 SYGVKD. This CDR3 region has 13 residues. The CDR3 coding sequence is TGTGCCATCAGCTTCGACGGAGGGCAGACCCAGTACTTC. Encoded protein: CAISFDGGQTQYF.

This rearrangement joins TRBV19 to TRBJ1-2; 9 nucleotides match TRBD1. The CDR3 is made up of 13 amino acids. The junction had 6 bases not matched to a gene; V was cut back by 5 bases and J by 8 bases. The germline V gene has CDR1 LNHDA and CDR2 SQIVND (reference sequence). This CDR3 is CASSADRGKGYTF. The CDR3 DNA sequence: TGTGCCAGTAGTGCAGACAGGGGGAAAGGCTACACCTTC.

This clone was counted between two and nine times. The chain combines TRBV27 with TRBJ2-5, with TRBD1 identical over 7 bases. This CDR3 spans 14 amino acids. CDR1 is MNHEY and CDR2 is SMNVEV in the germline V gene (reference sequence). V dropped 6 bases and J dropped 4; count of bases not matched to a gene: 8. CDR3 loop: CASSDRDPRETQYF. DNA for the CDR3: TGTGCCAGCAGCGACAGGGACCCCAGAGAGACCCAGTACTTC.

The chain joins TRBV6-2 or TRBV6-3 to TRBJ2-7, with 9 bases matching TRBD1. The germline V gene has CDR1 MNHEY and CDR2 SVGEGT. There are 15 residues in the CDR3. The V gene end was trimmed by 4 bases and the J gene end by 1 base; junction bases not matched to a gene: 5. The CDR3 DNA follows: TGTGCCAGCAGTTCCTCCGGGACAGGGTCCTACGAGCAGTACTTC. As protein: CASSSSGTGSYEQYF.

This clone has a handful of counts. The V call is TRBV5-8, the J call TRBJ2-2; 11 nucleotides agree with TRBD2. Looked up from germline, CDR1 is SGHTS and CDR2 is YDEGEE. J was trimmed by 2 bases and V by 2 bases; bases with no gene match: 5. The CDR3 spans 17 residues. CDR3 bases: TGTGCCAGCAGCTTTGCCGGGACTAGCGGAAACACCGGGGAGCTGTTTTTT. Its protein product is CASSFAGTSGNTGELFF.

The chain has TRBV15 and TRBJ1-5; no clear D gene. The V and J ends lost 0 bases and 6 bases respectively, with 12 bases between them. This CDR3 spans 15 amino acids. Germline CDR1 and CDR2: LNHNV and YYDKDF (reference sequence). The CDR3 DNA follows: TGTGCCACCAGCAGAGATGAGGGTCGGGGTCAGCCCCAGCATTTT. It specifies CATSRDEGRGQPQHF. The whole variable domain, filled in from reference TRBV15 and TRBJ1-5, reads DAMVIQNPRYQVTQFGKPVTLSCSQTLNHNVMYWYQQKSSQAPKLLFHYYDKDFNNEADTPDNFQSRRPNTSFCFLDIRSPGLGDTAMYLCATSRDEGRGQPQHFGDGTRLSIL.

This chain uses TRBV15 with TRBJ2-1, with 7 bases matching TRBD1. The trim removed 3 bases at V and 4 bases at J, leaving 12 bases unmatched. The CDR3 totals 17 residues. CDR1 and CDR2 from the germline V gene are LNHNV and YYDKDF (reference sequence). CDR3 loop: CATSSLTNRDSYNEQFF. In DNA form, the CDR3 reads TGTGCCACCAGCAGCCTCACGAACCGGGACAGTTACAATGAGCAGTTCTTC. Complete variable domain (other parts from reference TRBV15 and TRBJ2-1): DAMVIQNPRYQVTQFGKPVTLSCSQTLNHNVMYWYQQKSSQAPKLLFHYYDKDFNNEADTPDNFQSRRPNTSFCFLDIRSPGLGDTAMYLCATSSLTNRDSYNEQFFGPGTRLTVL.

This chain joins TRBV28 and TRBJ1-5; possibly TRBD1 for D (5 bases). CDR1 is MDHEN and CDR2 is SYDVKM in the germline V gene. V lost 1 base and J 0 bases, leaving 10 bases between the germline ends. The CDR3 spans 16 residues. CDR3 residues: CASSLYGGSSNQPQHF. The CDR3 region has the DNA TGTGCCAGCAGTTTATATGGGGGGTCTAGCAATCAGCCCCAGCATTTT. Complete variable domain (other parts from reference TRBV28 and TRBJ1-5): DVKVTQSSRYLVKRTGEKVFLECVQDMDHENMFWYRQDPGLGLRLIYFSYDVKMKEKGDIPEGYSVSREKKERFSLILESASTNQTSMYLCASSLYGGSSNQPQHFGDGTRLSIL.

J is TRBJ2-7 and V is TRBV5-4; D might be TRBD1 (6 bases). Germline V gene sequence: CDR1 SGHNT, CDR2 YYREEE (reference sequence). This CDR3 spans 16 amino acids. Trimming removed 4 bases from V and 6 bases from J, with 23 bases in between. The CDR3 sequence: CASSPRDTLPAAEQYF. The CDR3 nucleotides read TGTGCCAGCAGCCCCCGGGACACCTTGCCTGCTGCCGAGCAGTACTTC.

This clone was seen a few times. The J gene is TRBJ1-2, the V gene TRBV3-1 (or the pseudogene TRBV3-2); TRBD1 agrees at 8 bases. The CDR3 has 16 amino acids. V gave up 0 bases and J gave up 4 bases; unmatched junction bases: 7. Looked up from germline, CDR1 is LGHDT and CDR2 is YNNKEL (reference sequence). CDR3 region: CASSQDRQGAGYGYTF. The CDR3 coding sequence is TGTGCCAGCAGCCAAGATCGCCAGGGGGCGGGCTATGGCTACACCTTC.

This chain uses TRBV7-2 with TRBJ2-5; TRBD1 agrees at 7 bases. The junction had 12 bases not matched to a gene; V was cut back by 4 bases and J by 4 bases. CDR1 is SGHTA and CDR2 is FQGNSA in the germline V gene. The CDR3 contains 16 residues. The CDR3 is CASSSQPGGGGETQYF. The CDR3, as DNA: TGTGCCAGCAGCTCGCAACCAGGGGGTGGGGGAGAGACCCAGTACTTC.

The chain employs TRBV3-1 (or the pseudogene TRBV3-2) and TRBJ1-2, with 7 nucleotides matching TRBD1. V was clipped by 3 bases and J by 8 bases; unmatched bases: 15. The CDR3 runs to 16 residues. Germline V gene lookup returns CDR1 LGHDT and CDR2 YNNKEL (reference sequence). The chain's CDR3 is CASSQVPTGEARGYTF. The CDR3 bases are TGTGCCAGCAGCCAGGTCCCCACAGGGGAGGCTCGCGGCTACACCTTC.

This sequence joins TRBV7-3 and TRBJ2-2; tentative D call: TRBD2 (5 bases). CDR1 SGHTA and CDR2 FQGTGA come from the germline V gene. The V gene lost 4 bases and the J gene lost 4 bases, with 16 bases spanning the gap. This CDR3 region has 16 residues. The CDR3 loop reads CASSSQGSWATGELFF. CDR3 bases: TGTGCCAGCAGCTCCCAAGGGAGTTGGGCCACCGGGGAGCTGTTTTTT.

This sequence joins TRBV19 and TRBJ2-6; no clear D gene. The V end lost 5 bases, the J end lost 0 bases, and 20 bases lay between the germline ends. CDR1 and CDR2 (germline): LNHDA, SQIVND (reference sequence). The CDR3 contains 19 residues. CDR3 protein: CASSLLILRPGSGANVLTF. CDR3 coding DNA: TGTGCCAGTAGTCTCTTAATCCTCCGGCCAGGCTCTGGGGCCAACGTCCTGACTTTC.

The chain links TRBV7-2 to TRBJ1-5, with a weak D call TRBD1 (6 bases). The germline V gene encodes CDR1 SGHTA and CDR2 FQGNSA. The CDR3 sequence is 15 residues long. Between the trimmed V and J ends, which lost 6 bases and 6 bases, there was a span of 18 bases. The CDR3 nucleotides are TGTGCCAGCAGTGTGGGGGCAGGGGCTTCTCAGCCCCAGCATTTT. Protein sequence: CASSVGAGASQPQHF.

Note on this clone: The junction departs from the called germline gene at one end, perhaps through a read error. This rearrangement joins TRBV23-1 to TRBJ1-5; TRBD1 might be the D (5 bases). TRBV23-1 is labeled an ORF, and its function is uncertain. The CDR3 sequence is 16 residues long. CDR3 bases: TGCGCTAGCAGTCAAACCAAAGGGGAATGCAATCAGCCCCAGCATTTT. It codes for CASSQTKGECNQPQHF.

This clone was counted a few times. V gene TRBV7-3 combines with J gene TRBJ2-7; 9 bases fit TRBD1. After removal of 5 bases from V and 2 bases from J, the junction contained 7 bases not matched to a gene. The CDR3 is made up of 15 amino acids. Germline loops: CDR1 SGHTA, CDR2 FQGTGA. The CDR3 DNA follows: TGTGCCAGCAGCCTACAGGGGGCTGGGGCCTACGAGCAGTACTTC. The encoded protein is CASSLQGAGAYEQYF. The whole variable domain, remainder taken from reference TRBV7-3 and TRBJ2-7, is GAGVSQTPSNKVTEKGKYVELRCDPISGHTALYWYRQSLGQGPEFLIYFQGTGAADDSGLPNDRFFAVRPEGSVSTLKIQRTERGDSAVYLCASSLQGAGAYEQYFGPGTRLTVT.

This sequence joins TRBV12-3 or TRBV12-4 and TRBJ1-1; 7 positions agree with TRBD1. The CDR3 consists of 13 residues. J was trimmed by 1 base and V by 10 bases; bases with no gene match: 6. CDR3 bases: TGTGCCACCAGGGACAGAGAGAACACTGAAGCTTTCTTT. It specifies CATRDRENTEAFF.

The rearrangement joins TRBV4-3 to TRBJ1-4, with no clear D. This CDR3 spans 16 amino acids. Germline V lookup: CDR1 LGHNA, CDR2 YSLEER. Deletions cut 1 base from V and 5 bases from J, with 14 bases between. The CDR3, as DNA: TGCGCCAGCAGCCAAGGAGTAGCACGGTCAAATGAAAAACTGTTTTTT. It specifies CASSQGVARSNEKLFF.

The J gene is TRBJ2-7, the V gene TRBV28; TRBD1 aligns across 7 bases. From germline, CDR1 is MDHEN and CDR2 SYDVKM. There are 15 residues in the CDR3. Trimming cost V 10 bases and J 3 bases; bases outside gene matches: 15. This CDR3 is CANSNLRTGVYEQYF. The CDR3 DNA reads TGTGCCAACTCGAACCTAAGGACAGGCGTCTACGAGCAGTACTTC. Drawing the rest from reference TRBV28 and TRBJ2-7, the complete variable domain is DVKVTQSSRYLVKRTGEKVFLECVQDMDHENMFWYRQDPGLGLRLIYFSYDVKMKEKGDIPEGYSVSREKKERFSLILESASTNQTSMYLCANSNLRTGVYEQYFGPGTRLTVT.

The V and J genes are TRBV15 and TRBJ2-6; TRBD2 might be the D (6 bases). The germline CDR1 and CDR2 sequences are LNHNV and YYDKDF (reference sequence). Trimming left V 5 bases short and J 0 bases short, with 14 bases between. The CDR3 is 17 residues long. CDR3 protein: CATSQTVGGSGANVLTF. In DNA, the CDR3 is TGTGCCACCAGCCAAACGGTGGGGGGCTCTGGGGCCAACGTCCTGACTTTC.

The chain uses TRBV6-6 and TRBJ1-6; tentative D call: TRBD1 (6 bases). The germline V and J ends were trimmed by 6 bases and 7 bases, with 19 bases remaining between them. The CDR3 has 16 amino acids. Per the germline V gene, CDR1 is MNHNY and CDR2 is SVGAGI (reference sequence). The CDR3 sequence: CASSWLGGAGNSPLHF. The CDR3 DNA sequence: TGTGCCAGCAGCTGGCTTGGGGGGGCTGGAAATTCACCCCTCCACTTT.

V and J are TRBV6-4 and TRBJ2-1, with 7 bases matching TRBD2. This CDR3 has 15 residues. CDR1 MRHNA and CDR2 SNTAGT come from the germline V gene. V lost 4 bases, J lost 2 bases, and 5 bases stayed unmatched. CDR3 amino acids: CASSAGGVPYNEQFF. The CDR3 nucleotides are TGTGCCAGCAGTGCGGGGGGAGTACCCTACAATGAGCAGTTCTTC.